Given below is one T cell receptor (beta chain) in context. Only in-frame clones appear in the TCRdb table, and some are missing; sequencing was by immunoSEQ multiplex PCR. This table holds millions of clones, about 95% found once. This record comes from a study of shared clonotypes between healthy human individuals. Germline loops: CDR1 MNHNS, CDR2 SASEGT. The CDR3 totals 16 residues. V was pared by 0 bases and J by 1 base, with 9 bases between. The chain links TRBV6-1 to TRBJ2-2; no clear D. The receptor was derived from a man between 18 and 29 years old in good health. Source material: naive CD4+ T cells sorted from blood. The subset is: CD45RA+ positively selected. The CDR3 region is CASSEARGRNTGELFF. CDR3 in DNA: TGTGCCAGCAGTGAAGCTCGAGGACGGAACACCGGGGAGCTGTTTTTT.